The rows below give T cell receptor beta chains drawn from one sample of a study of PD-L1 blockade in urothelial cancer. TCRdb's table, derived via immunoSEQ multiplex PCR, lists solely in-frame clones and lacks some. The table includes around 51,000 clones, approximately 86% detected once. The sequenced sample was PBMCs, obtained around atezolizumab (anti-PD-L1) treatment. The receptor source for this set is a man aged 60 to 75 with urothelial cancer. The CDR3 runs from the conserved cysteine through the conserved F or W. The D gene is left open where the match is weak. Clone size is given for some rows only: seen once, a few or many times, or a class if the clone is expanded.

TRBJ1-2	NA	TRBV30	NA	CAWSPPLPRAYGYTF	TGTGCCTGGAGTCCCCCCCTACCGAGGGCCTATGGCTACACCTTC
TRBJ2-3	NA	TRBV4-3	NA	CASSQDWAILTDTQYF	TGCGCCAGCAGCCAAGATTGGGCCATTTTAACAGATACGCAGTATTTT
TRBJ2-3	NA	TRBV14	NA	CASSQDRRNTQYF	TGTGCCAGCAGCCAAGATCGGCGGAATACGCAGTATTTT
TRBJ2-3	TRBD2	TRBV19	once	CASSPLRGNTQYF	TGTGCCAGTAGCCCCTTGCGGGGGAACACGCAGTATTTT
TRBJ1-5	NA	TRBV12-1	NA	CASSQGGTTVNQPQHF	TGTGCCAGCAGCCAAGGGGGTACCACGGTCAATCAGCCCCAGCATTTT
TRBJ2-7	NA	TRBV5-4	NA	CASSLGRTGSYEQYF	TGTGCCAGCAGCTTGGGTCGTACGGGTTCCTACGAGCAGTACTTC
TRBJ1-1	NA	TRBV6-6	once	CASSSQQNTEAFF	TGTGCCAGCAGTTCCCAACAGAACACTGAAGCTTTCTTT
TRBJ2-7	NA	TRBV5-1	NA	CASSFLSGAYEQYF	TGCGCCAGCAGCTTCCTTTCGGGGGCCTACGAGCAGTACTTC
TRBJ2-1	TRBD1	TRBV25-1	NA	CASRAGTGSHEQFF	TGTGCCAGCAGAGCCGGGACAGGGAGCCATGAGCAGTTCTTC
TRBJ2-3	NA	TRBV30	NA	CAWSLGDADTQYF	TGTGCCTGGAGTTTAGGGGATGCAGATACGCAGTATTTT
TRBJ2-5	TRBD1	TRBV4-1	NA	CASRDDRGPQETQYF	TGCGCCAGCAGAGACGACAGGGGGCCTCAAGAGACCCAGTACTTC
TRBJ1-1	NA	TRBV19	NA	CASSSPWASHEAFF	TGTGCCAGTAGTAGCCCGTGGGCCTCCCATGAAGCTTTCTTT
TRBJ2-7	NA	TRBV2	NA	CASTSSYEQYF	TGTGCCAGCACTAGCTCCTACGAGCAGTACTTC
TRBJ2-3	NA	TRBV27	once	CASSLGGRGTDTQYF	TGTGCCAGCAGTCTCGGGGGGCGAGGAACAGATACGCAGTATTTT
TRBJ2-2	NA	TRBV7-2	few	CASSLRGSLTGELFF	TGTGCCAGCAGCCTCAGGGGTAGTCTTACCGGGGAGCTGTTTTTT
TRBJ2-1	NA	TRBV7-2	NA	CASSLVLSYNEQFF	TGTGCCAGCAGCTTAGTCCTGTCCTACAATGAGCAGTTCTTC
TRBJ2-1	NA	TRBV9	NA	CASWLGHEQFF	TGTGCGAGCTGGTTGGGGCATGAGCAGTTCTTC
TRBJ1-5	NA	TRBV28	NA	CASSMASGARLPQHF	TGTGCCAGCAGTATGGCCAGTGGAGCCCGATTGCCCCAGCATTTT